The present TCR beta chain was sequenced within a study of T cell changes during pregnancy in multiple sclerosis. The repertoire was sequenced with immunoSEQ multiplex PCR; TCRdb's copy has only in-frame clones and lacks some. The sample consists of around 62,000 clones, 90% of them appearing once. This CDR3 has 16 amino acids. The germline V gene encodes CDR1 MNHEY and CDR2 SVGAGI. V lost 4 bases and J lost 6; bases outside the gene matches: 9. Sequenced here: peripheral blood, sampled in the second trimester of pregnancy. V is TRBV6-5 and J is TRBJ2-2; TRBD1 agrees at 9 bases. The receptor's source is a female donor in good health, enrolled as a control in a pregnancy study. CDR3 coding DNA: TGTGCCAGCAGTTCGATTCCGGGACAGGGACCCGGGGAGCTGTTTTTT. This translates into CASSSIPGQGPGELFF.